The clone carrying this T cell receptor beta chain is a singleton in its sample. The sample belongs to a study of T cell changes during pregnancy in multiple sclerosis. Here immunoSEQ multiplex PCR was the method, and the copy in TCRdb shows in-frame clones only, minus some. Of 38,000 or so clones in the sample, around nine tenths were seen once. This CDR3 region has 14 residues. The V gene end was trimmed by 4 bases and the J gene end by 7 bases; junction bases not matched to a gene: 7. Germline CDR1 and CDR2: SGHTA and FQGTGA. This TCR was sampled from a female donor in good health, enrolled as a control in a pregnancy study. The sequencing used CD4+ T cells from peripheral blood mononuclear cells, collected in the second trimester of pregnancy. This rearrangement joins TRBV7-3 to TRBJ2-1; 7 bases fit TRBD1. CDR3: CASSSSDRVNEQFF. CDR3 in DNA: TGTGCCAGCAGCTCCTCCGACAGGGTAAATGAGCAGTTCTTC.